This TCR beta chain was retrieved from a study of blood T cell repertoires in COVID-19. J lost 6 bases, V lost 4 bases, and 4 bases had no gene match. Germline CDR1 reads SGHRS; CDR2 reads YFSETQ. CDR3 size: 14 residues. Profiled with immunoSEQ multiplex PCR; TCRdb holds only in-frame clones, not every one. This table holds about 180,000 clones, roughly 87% found once. Source material: peripheral blood. The V call is TRBV5-1, the J call TRBJ2-3; 11 nucleotides agree with TRBD1. The sequence derives from a woman between 50 and 59 years old with acute or convalescent COVID-19. DNA of the CDR3: TGCGCCAGCAGCATCGGGACAGGGGGGGATACGCAGTATTTT. It codes for CASSIGTGGDTQYF.